This TCR beta chain was recovered during a study of T cell changes during pregnancy in multiple sclerosis. Generated by immunoSEQ multiplex PCR, the TCRdb table keeps only in-frame clones and is missing some. The sample contains around 57,000 clones, 92% of which appear only once. In germline, CDR1 is KGHSH, CDR2 LQKENI. Between the trimmed V and J ends, which lost 1 base and 0 bases, there was a span of 7 bases. CDR3 length: 14 residues. The sequence was collected from a female donor with multiple sclerosis, enrolled in a pregnancy study. This rearrangement joins TRBV18 to TRBJ2-7, with D possibly being TRBD2 (6 bases). The sample consisted of CD4+ T cells from peripheral blood mononuclear cells, taken in the third trimester of pregnancy. The DNA of the CDR3 is TGTGCCAGCTCACCACTGCGGGGCTCCTACGAGCAGTACTTC. Protein sequence: CASSPLRGSYEQYF. Variable domain in full (rest from reference TRBV18 and TRBJ2-7): NAGVMQNPRHLVRRRGQEARLRCSPMKGHSHVYWYRQLPEEGLKFMVYLQKENIIDESGMPKERFSAEFPKEGPSILRIQQVVRGDSAAYFCASSPLRGSYEQYFGPGTRLTVT.